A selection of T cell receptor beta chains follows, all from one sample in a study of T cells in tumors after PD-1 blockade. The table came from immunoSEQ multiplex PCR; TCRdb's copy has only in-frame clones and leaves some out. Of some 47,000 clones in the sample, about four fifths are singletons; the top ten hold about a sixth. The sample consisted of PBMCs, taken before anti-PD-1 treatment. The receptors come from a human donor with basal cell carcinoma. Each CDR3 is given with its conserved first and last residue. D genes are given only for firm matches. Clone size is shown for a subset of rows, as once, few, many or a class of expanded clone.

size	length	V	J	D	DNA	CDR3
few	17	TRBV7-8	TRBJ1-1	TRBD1	TGTGCCAGCAGCTTAGCGGGACAGATATTTTCCAGGAGTGAAGCTTTCTTT	CASSLAGQIFSRSEAFF
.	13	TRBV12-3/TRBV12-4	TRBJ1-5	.	TGTGCCAGCAGTTTAGGGAACAATCAGCCCCAGCATTTT	CASSLGNNQPQHF
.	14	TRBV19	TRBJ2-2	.	TGTGCCAGTAGTCTAACAGGGTTGACCGGGGAGCTGTTTTTT	CASSLTGLTGELFF
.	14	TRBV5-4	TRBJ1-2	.	TGTGCCAGCAGCTTGGACAGGGTGGGATATGGCTACACCTTC	CASSLDRVGYGYTF
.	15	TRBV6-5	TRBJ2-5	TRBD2	TGTGCCAGCAGTCGCGGGGGGGAAGACCAAGAGACCCAGTACTTC	CASSRGGEDQETQYF
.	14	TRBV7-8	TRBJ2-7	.	TGTGCCAGCAGCGCAAGGGACGGAAGCTACGAGCAGTACTTC	CASSARDGSYEQYF
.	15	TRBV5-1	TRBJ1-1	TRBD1	TGCGCCAGCAGCTTGGAAGGGACAGGGAACACTGAAGCTTTCTTT	CASSLEGTGNTEAFF
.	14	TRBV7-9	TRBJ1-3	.	TGTGCCAGCAGCTTTACCCGCTCTGGAAACACCATATATTTT	CASSFTRSGNTIYF
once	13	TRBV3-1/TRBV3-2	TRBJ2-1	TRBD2	TGTGCCAGCAGCCCCGACGGGGGGGCTGAGCAGTTCTTC	CASSPDGGAEQFF
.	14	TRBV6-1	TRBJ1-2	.	TGTGCCAGCAGTGAAACCCAGGGGAACTATGGCTACACCTTC	CASSETQGNYGYTF
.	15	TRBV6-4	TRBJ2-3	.	TGTGCCAGCAGTGAAACAGGGAGGGGAAGAGATACGCAGTATTTT	CASSETGRGRDTQYF
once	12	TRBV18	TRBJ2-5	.	TGTGCCAGCTCACCTAGGGGAGAGACCCAGTACTTC	CASSPRGETQYF
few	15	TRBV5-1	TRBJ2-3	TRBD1	TGCGCCAGCAGCTCGGGGCTAGGGACAGTCGAGACGCAGTATTTT	CASSSGLGTVETQYF
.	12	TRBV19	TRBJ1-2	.	TGTGCCAGTACCGTGCGAAACTATGGCTACACCTTC	CASTVRNYGYTF
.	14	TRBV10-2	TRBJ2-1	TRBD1	TGCGCCAGCAGTGACCGGGACAGATACAATGAGCAGTTCTTC	CASSDRDRYNEQFF
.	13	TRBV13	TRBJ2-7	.	TGTGCCAGCAGCTCCCCCTGGGGCTACGAGCAGTACTTC	CASSSPWGYEQYF
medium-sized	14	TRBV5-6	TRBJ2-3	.	TGTGCCAGCAGCTGGGGGGAGTCGGGCGCAGTGTGGTATTTT	CASSWGESGAVWYF
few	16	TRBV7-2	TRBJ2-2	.	TGTGCCAGCAGCTTTACGCTAGCGCCCAACACCGGGGAGCTGTTTTTT	CASSFTLAPNTGELFF
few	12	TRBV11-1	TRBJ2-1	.	TGTGCCAGCAGCTTAGCATTCAATGAGCAGTTCTTC	CASSLAFNEQFF
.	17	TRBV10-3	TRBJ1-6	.	TGTGCCATCAGTGAGGGGGAGACCCGCTCCTATAATTCACCCCTCCACTTT	CAISEGETRSYNSPLHF
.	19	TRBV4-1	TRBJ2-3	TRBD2	TGCGCCAGCAGCCTAGGCTTGAAACTAGCGGGAGGGAGCACAGATACGCAGTATTTT	CASSLGLKLAGGSTDTQYF
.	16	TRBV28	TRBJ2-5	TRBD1	TGTGCCAGCAGTTCCCTCCGGGACAGCCGGCGAGAGACCCAGTACTTC	CASSSLRDSRRETQYF
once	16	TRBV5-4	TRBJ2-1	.	TGTGCCAGCAGCTTGGCCGGCGGCAGGGGAAGGAATGAGCAGTTCTTC	CASSLAGGRGRNEQFF
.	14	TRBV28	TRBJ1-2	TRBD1	TGTGCCAGCGGAGGGACAGGGGGCATCTATGGCTACACCTTC	CASGGTGGIYGYTF
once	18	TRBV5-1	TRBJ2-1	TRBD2	TGCGCCAGCAGACTGGGACTAGCGGGAGAATTCTCCTACAATGAGCAGTTCTTC	CASRLGLAGEFSYNEQFF
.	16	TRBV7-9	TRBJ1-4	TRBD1	TGTGCCAGCAGCCGCCGGGGACAGGGAACGGCTGAAAAACTGTTTTTT	CASSRRGQGTAEKLFF
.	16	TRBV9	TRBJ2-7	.	TGTGCCAGCAGCCAAGGGGTGGGACTTTCCTCCTACGAGCAGTACTTC	CASSQGVGLSSYEQYF
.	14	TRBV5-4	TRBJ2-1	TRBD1	TGTGCCAGCCAAGCGGGACAGGGGAACAATGAGCAGTTCTTC	CASQAGQGNNEQFF
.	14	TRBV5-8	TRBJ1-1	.	TGTGCCAGCAGCTTCCCCTTTTTGGGCCGTGAAGCTTTCTTT	CASSFPFLGREAFF
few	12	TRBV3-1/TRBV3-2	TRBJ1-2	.	TGTGCCAGCAGCTACTCAGGAGGGGGCTACACCTTC	CASSYSGGGYTF
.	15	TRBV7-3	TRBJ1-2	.	TGTGCCAGCAGCTTAATGCCCGGCGGATCCTATGGCTACACCTTC	CASSLMPGGSYGYTF
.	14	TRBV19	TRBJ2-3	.	TGTGCCAGTAGTCCCTCGGTGGCCGTGGGTACGCAGTATTTT	CASSPSVAVGTQYF
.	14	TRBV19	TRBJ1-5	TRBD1	TGTGCCAGTGGCTCAGACAGGGACAATCAGCCCCAGCATTTT	CASGSDRDNQPQHF
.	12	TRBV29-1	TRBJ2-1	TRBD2	TGCAGCGTTGGGATAGCGGGAGATGAGCAGTTCTTC	CSVGIAGDEQFF
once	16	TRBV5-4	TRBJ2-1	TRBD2	TGTGCCAGCAGCTTGGCCGGACTAGCGGAGTACAATGAGCAGTTCTTC	CASSLAGLAEYNEQFF
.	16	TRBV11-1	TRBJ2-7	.	TGTGCCAGCAGCTCCCTGGCAGGTTCTATTTCCTACGAGCAGTACTTC	CASSSLAGSISYEQYF
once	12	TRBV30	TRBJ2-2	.	TGTGCCTGGAGTATCGGCACCGGGGAGCTGTTTTTT	CAWSIGTGELFF
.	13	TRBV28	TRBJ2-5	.	TGTGCCAGCAACAGGGGGGGTGCGGAGACCCAGTACTTC	CASNRGGAETQYF
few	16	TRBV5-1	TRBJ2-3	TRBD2	TGCGCCAGCAGCGGCCAGACTAGCGGACGCACAGATACGCAGTATTTT	CASSGQTSGRTDTQYF
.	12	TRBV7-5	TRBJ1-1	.	TGTGCCAGAAGCTTAGTACGGCAGAAAGCTTTCTTT	CARSLVRQKAFF
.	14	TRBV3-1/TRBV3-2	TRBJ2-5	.	TGTGCCAGCAGCGTAAGGCTCGGGGGTGAGACCCAGTACTTC	CASSVRLGGETQYF
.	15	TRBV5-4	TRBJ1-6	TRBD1	TGTGCCAGCAGTCTAACCGGGACAGGGGATTCACCCCTCCACTTT	CASSLTGTGDSPLHF
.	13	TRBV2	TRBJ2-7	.	TGTGCCAGCAGTCGTCAACTTTCCTACGAGCAGTACTTC	CASSRQLSYEQYF
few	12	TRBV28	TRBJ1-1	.	TGTGCCAGCAGTCGGACGGCCACTGAAGCTTTCTTT	CASSRTATEAFF
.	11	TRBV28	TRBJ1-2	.	TGTGCCAGCAGACGAGGACATGGCTACACCTTC	CASRRGHGYTF
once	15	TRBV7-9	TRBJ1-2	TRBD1	TGTGCCAGCAGCTTTATTGCAGGGGGCAGTTATGGCTACACCTTC	CASSFIAGGSYGYTF
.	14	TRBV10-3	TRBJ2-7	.	TGTGCCATCAGTGAGTCTGTGAGGGGCTACGAGCAGTACTTC	CAISESVRGYEQYF
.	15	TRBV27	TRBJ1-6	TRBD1	TGTGCCAGCAGTTTGCTGACAGGGGCACGATCACCCCTCCACTTT	CASSLLTGARSPLHF
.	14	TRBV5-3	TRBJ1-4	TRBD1	TGTGCCAGAAGACCGGACAGGGCTGGTGAAAAACTGTTTTTT	CARRPDRAGEKLFF
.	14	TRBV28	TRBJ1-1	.	TGTGCCACCCGCCCCTCGAACCGGAACACTGAAGCTTTCTTT	CATRPSNRNTEAFF
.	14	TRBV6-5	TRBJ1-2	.	TGTGCCAGCACGACAGAGGTCGCTGGTCATGGCTACACCTTC	CASTTEVAGHGYTF
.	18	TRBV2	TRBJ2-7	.	TGTGCCAGCAGTGAAGCCGACCCCTGGCAGGAGAACGGCTACGAGCAGTACTTC	CASSEADPWQENGYEQYF
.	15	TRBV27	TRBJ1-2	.	TGTGCCAGCAGTCGCGATTCACCGGGGGGCTATGGCTACACCTTC	CASSRDSPGGYGYTF
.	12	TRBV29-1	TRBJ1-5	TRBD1	TGCAGCGTGGGACAGGCAAAAGGGCCCCAGCATTTT	CSVGQAKGPQHF
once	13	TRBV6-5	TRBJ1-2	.	TGTGCCAGCAGTTACTATGCAGAAGATGGCTACACCTTC	CASSYYAEDGYTF
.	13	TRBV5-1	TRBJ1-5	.	TGCGCCAGCAGCTACGACGGCAATCAGCCCCAGCATTTT	CASSYDGNQPQHF
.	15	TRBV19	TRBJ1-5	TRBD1	TGTGCCACCGACCGGGACAGGGCCCCCAATCAGCCCCAGCATTTT	CATDRDRAPNQPQHF
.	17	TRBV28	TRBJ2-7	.	TGTGCCAGCAGTTTGCCGGGCCTAGGATCCGTCTCCTACGAGCAGTACTTC	CASSLPGLGSVSYEQYF